These T cell receptor beta chains were read from a single sample in a study of CD8 T cells in ankylosing spondylitis. One entry per CDR3 protein, called by TCRdb with MiXCR from the 5' RACE reads. The sample has under 850,000 distinct CDR3 sequences; 15% to 20% are singletons. Specimen: blood, either unsorted or a sorted T cell fraction (not recorded which). The source of these receptors is a male donor with ankylosing spondylitis. CDR3s include the opening cysteine and the closing phenylalanine or tryptophan. D genes are given only for firm matches. Clone sizes are given selectively: once, few, many, or a class where the clone is expanded.

J gene,V gene,CDR3 length,D gene,clone size,CDR3 DNA,CDR3 protein
TRBJ2-3,TRBV5-1,14,NA,NA,TGCGCCAGCAGCTTCCGAGTGGCTGAAGATACGCAGTATTTT,CASSFRVAEDTQYF
TRBJ2-1,TRBV6-2/TRBV6-3,15,NA,NA,TGTGCCAGCAGTGCGACGGACAGCCTTTACAATGAGCAGTTCTTC,CASSATDSLYNEQFF
TRBJ2-1,TRBV30,15,NA,NA,TGTGCCCACGACCAGGGACTCGGACTATTCAATGAGCAGTTCTTC,CAHDQGLGLFNEQFF
TRBJ2-3,TRBV4-1,15,TRBD2,NA,TGCGCCAGCAGCCTTCAGCGGGAGGGCACAGATACGCAGTATTTT,CASSLQREGTDTQYF
TRBJ2-3,TRBV5-1,16,TRBD1,few,TGCGCCAGCACCCCTCGGACAGGGGCAATCACAGATACGCAGTATTTT,CASTPRTGAITDTQYF
TRBJ2-1,TRBV29-1,14,TRBD2,NA,TGCAGCGTAGAGGGACTAGCGGGAAACAATGAGCAGTTCTTC,CSVEGLAGNNEQFF
TRBJ1-1,TRBV20-1,13,TRBD1,NA,TGCAGTGCTCACCACAGGGGGAACACTGAAGCTTTCTTT,CSAHHRGNTEAFF
TRBJ2-1,TRBV11-2,16,NA,few,TGTGCCAGCAGCTTAGGCGGTAATACATTGTCCGGTGAGCAGTTCTTC,CASSLGGNTLSGEQFF
TRBJ1-1,TRBV5-1,15,NA,few,TGCGCCAGCAGCTTCGCGGGCACTACGAACACTGAAGCTTTCTTT,CASSFAGTTNTEAFF
TRBJ2-1,TRBV29-1,14,TRBD2,few,TGCAGCGCCGCCGAGCGGGAGCTGGGTAATGAGCAGTTCTTC,CSAAERELGNEQFF
TRBJ2-3,TRBV7-2,14,TRBD2,few,TGTGCCAGCAGCCGGGACTACCTCACAGATACGCAGTATTTT,CASSRDYLTDTQYF
TRBJ2-1,TRBV20-1,15,TRBD2,few,TGCAGTGCATTTCCCGGGACTAGCGCCTACAATGAGCAGTTCTTC,CSAFPGTSAYNEQFF
TRBJ2-7,TRBV27,15,TRBD1,few,TGTGCCAGCAGTTTATCGACAGGGGTCTCCTACGAGCAGTACTTC,CASSLSTGVSYEQYF
TRBJ2-3,TRBV6-5,14,TRBD2,few,TGTGCCAGCAGTTACTCGGGACTAGCCGATACGCAGTATTTT,CASSYSGLADTQYF
TRBJ2-3,TRBV10-3,16,NA,NA,TGTGCCATCAGTGAGTCGGGGACAAGGGGCACAGATACGCAGTATTTT,CAISESGTRGTDTQYF
TRBJ2-7,TRBV7-8,15,NA,NA,TGTGCCAGCAGCTTGGGGGGCCCGACCTCCTACGAGCAGTACTTC,CASSLGGPTSYEQYF
TRBJ1-1,TRBV5-1,14,NA,few,TGCGCCAGCAGCAAAAGGGGGTTCGACACTGAAGCTTTCTTT,CASSKRGFDTEAFF
TRBJ1-1,TRBV28,12,NA,few,TGTGCCAGCAGTTCCCTGCCCGGCGAAGCTTTCTTT,CASSSLPGEAFF
TRBJ2-3,TRBV5-6,12,NA,few,TGTGCCAGCAGCGCCAGTCCAGATACGCAGTATTTT,CASSASPDTQYF
TRBJ2-2,TRBV5-1,16,NA,NA,TGCGCCAGCAGAAAAGGCGGGACCGCGAACACCGGGGAGCTGTTTTTT,CASRKGGTANTGELFF
TRBJ2-1,TRBV24-1,13,NA,NA,TGTGCCACCAACGGGAGAAATTACAATGAGCAGTTCTTC,CATNGRNYNEQFF
TRBJ1-5,TRBV28,16,NA,NA,TGTGCCAGCAGTTTAAGGCAGGGTTGGGGCAATCAGCCCCAGCATTTT,CASSLRQGWGNQPQHF
TRBJ1-2,TRBV30,19,TRBD1,NA,TGTGCCTGGAGTGCTAAGTCGGGACAGGGCTTGTTTTTCGACTATGGCTACACCTTC,CAWSAKSGQGLFFDYGYTF
TRBJ2-2,TRBV7-9,15,TRBD1,few,TGTGCCAGCACCTCCGGGACAGGGGCGATCGGGGAGCTGTTTTTT,CASTSGTGAIGELFF
TRBJ2-1,TRBV7-8,14,TRBD2,NA,TGTGCCAGCAGCTTAACTAGCGGGAGTGATGAGCAGTTCTTC,CASSLTSGSDEQFF
TRBJ1-5,TRBV2,14,NA,few,TGTGCCAGCAGTGAAGCGCTTCAAGTCCAGCCCCAGCATTTT,CASSEALQVQPQHF
TRBJ2-1,TRBV12-3/TRBV12-4,12,NA,many,TGTGCCAGCAGCCCCATGGGGGGTGAGCAGTTCTTC,CASSPMGGEQFF
TRBJ2-1,TRBV29-1,13,NA,few,TGCAGCGTTGACCTATACTCCTACAATGAGCAGTTCTTC,CSVDLYSYNEQFF
TRBJ2-5,TRBV4-1,15,NA,NA,TGCGCCAGCGGGACGGAGTATCCGGGACGAGAGACCCAGTACTTC,CASGTEYPGRETQYF
TRBJ2-1,TRBV2,13,NA,few,TGTGCCAGCAGGTACAGGTCGGCCAATGAGCAGTTCTTC,CASRYRSANEQFF
TRBJ2-5,TRBV5-1,13,NA,NA,TGCGCCAGCAGCTCGGACAGAACAAGGACCCAGTACTTC,CASSSDRTRTQYF
TRBJ1-2,TRBV12-3/TRBV12-4,12,NA,many,TGTGCCAGCAGTTTATCCTTCTATGGCTACACCTTC,CASSLSFYGYTF
TRBJ1-1,TRBV12-3/TRBV12-4,16,TRBD1,NA,TGTGCCAGCAGACCCCCGGGACAGGGTATGAACACTGAAGCTTTCTTT,CASRPPGQGMNTEAFF
TRBJ2-5,TRBV20-1,15,TRBD1,NA,TGCAGTGCAACTACTTCGGACAGGTTGCAAGAGACCCAGTACTTC,CSATTSDRLQETQYF
TRBJ2-7,TRBV7-3,14,NA,few,TGTGCCAGCAGCTTATTACCAGGGGGGTTCGAGCAGTACTTC,CASSLLPGGFEQYF
TRBJ2-1,TRBV28,16,TRBD1,few,TGTGCCAGCAGGTCACAGGGGGCGGGCGGGAACAATGAGCAGTTCTTC,CASRSQGAGGNNEQFF
TRBJ2-1,TRBV20-1,19,TRBD2,NA,TGCAGTGCTACCATCGGACTAGCGGGAGGGTTCAGCTCCTACAATGAGCAGTTCTTC,CSATIGLAGGFSSYNEQFF
TRBJ2-3,TRBV29-1,14,NA,NA,TGCAGCGTTGTGGAGTGGTCCACCACGGATACGCAGTATTTT,CSVVEWSTTDTQYF
TRBJ1-6,TRBV9,13,NA,NA,TGTGCCAGCAGCGTAGAGTCGTTTTCACCCCTCCACTTT,CASSVESFSPLHF
TRBJ1-4,TRBV20-1,14,TRBD1,few,TGCAGTGCTGGTAGGGCAGGGGGCCATGAAAAACTGTTTTTT,CSAGRAGGHEKLFF
TRBJ2-2,TRBV3-1,15,NA,NA,TGTGCCAGCAGCCATGGTCCTACGAACACCGGGGAGCTGTTTTTT,CASSHGPTNTGELFF
TRBJ1-5,TRBV12-3/TRBV12-4,13,NA,NA,TGTGCCAGCAGTTTAGGGTGGAATCAGCCCCAGCATTTT,CASSLGWNQPQHF
TRBJ1-2,TRBV4-1,15,NA,NA,TGCGCCAGCAGCCAAGATCTTTCAGGGAGTTATGGCTACACCTTC,CASSQDLSGSYGYTF
TRBJ2-1,TRBV4-3,15,NA,few,TGCGCCAGCAGCCAAGACTATTCGGTAAACAATGAGCAGTTCTTC,CASSQDYSVNNEQFF
TRBJ1-5,TRBV4-1,16,NA,NA,TGCGCCAGCAGCCAAGACGCAGGACGGACTAATCAGCCCCAGCATTTT,CASSQDAGRTNQPQHF
TRBJ1-1,TRBV5-1,15,NA,NA,TGCGCCAGCAGCTGGGGGGGAGGTGGTGGCACTGAAGCTTTCTTT,CASSWGGGGGTEAFF
TRBJ1-1,TRBV5-4,14,NA,few,TGTGCCAGCAGCTTTACGGGTACCGGCACTGAAGCTTTCTTT,CASSFTGTGTEAFF
TRBJ2-6,TRBV6-5,16,NA,NA,TGTGCCAGCAGTTCATACGACACGGTTGGGGCCAACGTCCTGACTTTC,CASSSYDTVGANVLTF
TRBJ1-5,TRBV27,15,NA,NA,TGTGCCAGCAGTTTATGGTCCGGGGGTGGCCAGCCCCAGCATTTT,CASSLWSGGGQPQHF
TRBJ1-2,TRBV2,15,NA,NA,TGTGCCAGCAGTGGTGTTCCCAATTTAAACTATGGCTACACCTTC,CASSGVPNLNYGYTF
TRBJ2-6,TRBV5-6,18,TRBD1,NA,TGTGCCAGCAGCGCGACGGGACAGGGGAAATCTGGGGCCAACGTCCTGACTTTC,CASSATGQGKSGANVLTF
TRBJ1-3,TRBV11-2,18,TRBD1,NA,TGTGCCAGCAGCCTTACAGGGGGCGAGATTCACTCTGGAAACACCATATATTTT,CASSLTGGEIHSGNTIYF
TRBJ2-3,TRBV12-3/TRBV12-4,14,NA,few,TGTGCCAGCACCTCCCCTGAGGGCACAGATACGCAGTATTTT,CASTSPEGTDTQYF
TRBJ2-7,TRBV12-3/TRBV12-4,14,NA,many,TGTGCCAGCAGTTTAGCGCGGGACGTAGTGGAGCAGTACTTC,CASSLARDVVEQYF
TRBJ2-3,TRBV5-1,18,TRBD1,few,TGCGCCAGCAGCACCGGGACAGGGCCTATCCACCTCACAGATACGCAGTATTTT,CASSTGTGPIHLTDTQYF